Given below is one T cell receptor (beta chain) in context. V lost 5 bases and J lost 1, with 9 bases in between. The CDR3 loop spans 14 amino acids. From germline, CDR1 is LNHDA and CDR2 SQIVND (reference sequence). Sequencing involved patients with CD8+CD57+ cell expansion previously shown by flow cytometry. CDR3 and TCR beta VDJ profiling relied on a genomic DNA template. TCRdb passed the reads through MiXCR, listing each CDR3 protein once. The data contain some 170,000 distinct CDR3 sequences, 70% to 80% of them singletons. These data belong to a study of CD8+CD57+ T cells in acquired aplastic anemia.

Sequencing input: sorted CD4+, CD8+, or CD8+CD57+ T cells (not recorded which) from PBMCs. The rearrangement joins TRBV19 to TRBJ2-1; no clear D gene. The TCR originated in a human donor with aplastic anemia. CDR3 residues: CASSWVGSYNEQFF. CDR3 nucleotides: TGTGCCAGTAGTTGGGTAGGGTCCTACAATGAGCAGTTCTTC.